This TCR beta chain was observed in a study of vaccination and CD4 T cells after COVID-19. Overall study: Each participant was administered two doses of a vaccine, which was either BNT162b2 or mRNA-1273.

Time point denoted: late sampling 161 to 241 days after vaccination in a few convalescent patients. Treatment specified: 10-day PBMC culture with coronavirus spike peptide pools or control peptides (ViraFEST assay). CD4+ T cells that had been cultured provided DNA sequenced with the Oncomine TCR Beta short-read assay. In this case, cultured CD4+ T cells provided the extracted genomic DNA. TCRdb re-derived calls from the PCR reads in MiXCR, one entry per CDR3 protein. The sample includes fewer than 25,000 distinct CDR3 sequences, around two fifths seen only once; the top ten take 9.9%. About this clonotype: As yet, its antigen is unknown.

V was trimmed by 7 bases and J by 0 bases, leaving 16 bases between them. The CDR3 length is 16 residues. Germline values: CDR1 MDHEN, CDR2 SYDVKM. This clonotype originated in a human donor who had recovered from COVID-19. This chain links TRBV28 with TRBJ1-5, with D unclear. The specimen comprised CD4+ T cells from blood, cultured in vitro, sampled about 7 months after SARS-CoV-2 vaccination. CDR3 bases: TGTGCCAGCACCCATGGGAGGTCATATAGCAATCAGCCCCAGCATTTT. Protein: CASTHGRSYSNQPQHF.